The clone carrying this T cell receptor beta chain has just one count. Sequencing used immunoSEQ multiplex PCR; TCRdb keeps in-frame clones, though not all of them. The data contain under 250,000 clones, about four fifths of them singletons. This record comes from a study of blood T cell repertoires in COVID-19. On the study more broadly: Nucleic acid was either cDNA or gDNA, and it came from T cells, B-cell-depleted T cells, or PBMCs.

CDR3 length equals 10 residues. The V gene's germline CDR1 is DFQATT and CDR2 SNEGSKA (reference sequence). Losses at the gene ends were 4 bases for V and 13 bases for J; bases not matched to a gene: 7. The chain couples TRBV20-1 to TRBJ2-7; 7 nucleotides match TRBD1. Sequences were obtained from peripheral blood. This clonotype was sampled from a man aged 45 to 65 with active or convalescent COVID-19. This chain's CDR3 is CSATRQGNYF. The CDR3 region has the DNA TGCAGTGCTACCCGACAGGGTAACTACTTC.